This T cell receptor (beta chain) derives from a study of long-term antiretroviral therapy in people with HIV. The study, taken as a whole, reports: Diversity measured after ART increased yet remained under transplant donor controls.

The study drew at least one pre-ART and at least two post-ART PBMC samples from every donor. Treatment locations for all participants with HIV were in the United States. There were roughly 0.95-10 million cryopreserved PBMC in the samples before DNA extraction. Germline values: CDR1 LNHDA, CDR2 SQIVND (reference sequence). The CDR3 sequence is 13 residues long. The V and J ends lost 5 bases and 5 bases respectively, with 13 bases between them. As for this clone: Antigen specificity is unknown.

Survey-level immunoSEQ v3.0 assays were run. Sequencing was performed with immunoSEQ multiplex PCR; in TCRdb, only in-frame clones are kept and a portion is missing. The data contain over 15,000 clones, roughly 89% of them singletons. Sequenced material: unsorted PBMCs, taken 3 years after starting antiretroviral therapy. This TCR derives from a man aged 45 to 65 with HIV. The chain carries TRBV19 and TRBJ2-7, with a possible D match to TRBD2 (5 bases). The CDR3 region has the DNA TGTGCCAGTAGTTCGGGGAGTGGCAACGAGCAGTACTTC. This translates into CASSSGSGNEQYF.